A single sample gave rise to the 7 T cell receptor beta chains below, sequenced in a study of metastatic and nonmetastatic thyroid tumors. TCRdb re-called the PCR reads through MiXCR. The sample holds about 69,000 clones, 12% to 15% seen once. Among the patients, none had received any treatment before thyroid surgery. Source material: blood. These receptors all stem from a male donor with papillary thyroid cancer or a benign thyroid nodule (not recorded which). Some clones in this sample may be carry-over from other donors' samples.

The J gene is TRBJ1-6, the V gene TRBV6-2 or TRBV6-3; D is unclear. The V gene's germline CDR1 is MNHEY and CDR2 SVGEGT. There are 16 residues in the CDR3. V was shortened by 2 bases and J by 1 base, with 9 bases between the two germline ends. This CDR3 reads CASSYAEGSYNSPLHF. The CDR3 DNA is TGTGCCAGCAGTTACGCAGAGGGTTCCTATAATTCACCCCTCCACTTT.

Many counts were recorded for this clone. This specimen includes other DNA sequences encoding the same CDR3. The rearrangement joins TRBV20-1 to TRBJ1-1, with a possible D match to TRBD1 (5 bases). This CDR3 has 10 residues. V was cut by 6 bases and J by 11 bases, with 13 bases left in between. CDR1 DFQATT and CDR2 SNEGSKA come from the germline V gene (reference sequence). For the CDR3, the DNA is TGCAGTGCGCCGGGGGAGGGGGCTTTCTTT. It codes for CSAPGEGAFF.

This clone occurred many times. The chain has TRBV27 and TRBJ2-7; tentatively, D is TRBD1 or TRBD2 (5 bases each). The V gene lost 6 bases and the J gene lost 2 bases, with 11 bases spanning the gap. Germline V gives CDR1 MNHEY, CDR2 SMNVEV (reference sequence). The CDR3 is 13 residues long. In DNA form, the CDR3 reads TGTGCCAGCAGAAGGGACGGCACCTACGAGCAGTACTTC. As protein: CASRRDGTYEQYF.

This clone was observed at least ten times. The chain combines TRBV18 with TRBJ2-2; tentatively, D is TRBD2 (5 bases). The CDR3 covers 16 residues. Germline-derived CDR1 and CDR2 are KGHSH and LQKENI. The germline V and J ends were trimmed by 3 bases and 1 base, with 12 bases remaining between them. The chain's CDR3 is CASSPELSGNTGELFF. The CDR3 bases are TGTGCCAGCTCACCCGAGCTCAGCGGGAACACCGGGGAGCTGTTTTTT.

This clone appeared a few times. The chain uses TRBV6-5 and TRBJ2-1, with 10 bases aligning to TRBD2. The CDR3 covers 15 residues. Trimming removed 4 bases from V and 7 bases from J; junction bases left unmatched: 7. Per germline, CDR1 MNHEY and CDR2 SVGAGI. The CDR3 protein is CASSSRDSGRNEQFF. The CDR3 DNA sequence: TGTGCCAGCAGTTCTCGAGATAGCGGGAGGAATGAGCAGTTCTTC.

This clone has at least ten counts. The V and J genes are TRBV6-5 and TRBJ2-7; TRBD1 matches 8 bases. Germline V gives CDR1 MNHEY, CDR2 SVGAGI. The junction had 3 bases not matched to a gene; V was cut back by 1 base and J by 1 base. This CDR3 has 15 amino acids. CDR3 sequence: CASSYFGQGSYEQYF. The CDR3, as DNA: TGTGCCAGCAGTTACTTCGGACAGGGATCCTACGAGCAGTACTTC.

This clone came up many times. CDR3 residues: CAISENTSGRAYEQYF. The CDR3 bases are TGTGCCATCAGTGAGAACACTAGCGGGAGGGCCTACGAGCAGTACTTC. The genes are TRBV10-3 and TRBJ2-7; 13 nucleotides agree with TRBD2. Germline CDR1 reads ENHRY; CDR2 reads SYGVKD. The CDR3 runs to 16 residues. V lost 2 bases to trimming and J lost 2 bases; unmatched junction nucleotides: 3.